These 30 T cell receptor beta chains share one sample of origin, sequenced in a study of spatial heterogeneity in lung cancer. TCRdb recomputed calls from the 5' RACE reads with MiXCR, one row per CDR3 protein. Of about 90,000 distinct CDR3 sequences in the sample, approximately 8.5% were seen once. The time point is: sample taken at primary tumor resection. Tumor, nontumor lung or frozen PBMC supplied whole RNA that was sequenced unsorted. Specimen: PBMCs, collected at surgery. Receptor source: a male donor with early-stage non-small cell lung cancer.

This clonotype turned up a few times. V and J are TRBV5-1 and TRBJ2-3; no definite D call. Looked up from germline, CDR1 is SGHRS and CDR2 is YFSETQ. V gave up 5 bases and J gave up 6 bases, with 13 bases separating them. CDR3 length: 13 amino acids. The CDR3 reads CASSPVPLDTQYF. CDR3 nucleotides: TGCGCCAGCAGTCCGGTCCCCTTGGATACGCAGTATTTT.

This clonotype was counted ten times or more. This chain's CDR3 is CSASTAGTNEQFF. As DNA, the CDR3 is TGCAGTGCAAGCACGGCAGGAACGAATGAGCAGTTCTTC. V is TRBV20-1 and J is TRBJ2-1; D gene unclear. This CDR3 contains 13 residues. V was trimmed by 6 bases and J by 7 bases, leaving 16 bases between them. In germline, CDR1 is DFQATT, CDR2 SNEGSKA (reference sequence).

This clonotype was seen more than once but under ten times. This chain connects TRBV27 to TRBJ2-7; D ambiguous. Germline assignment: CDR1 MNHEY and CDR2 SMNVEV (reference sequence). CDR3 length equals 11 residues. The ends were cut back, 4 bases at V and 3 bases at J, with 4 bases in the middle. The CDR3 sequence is CASSSIYEQYF. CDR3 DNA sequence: TGTGCCAGCAGTTCTATCTACGAGCAGTACTTC.

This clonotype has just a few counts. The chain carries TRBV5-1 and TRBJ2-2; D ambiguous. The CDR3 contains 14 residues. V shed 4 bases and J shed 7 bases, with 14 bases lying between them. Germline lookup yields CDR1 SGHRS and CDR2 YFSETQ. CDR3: CASSPDQAIGELFF. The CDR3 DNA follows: TGCGCCAGCAGCCCGGACCAAGCGATCGGGGAGCTGTTTTTT.

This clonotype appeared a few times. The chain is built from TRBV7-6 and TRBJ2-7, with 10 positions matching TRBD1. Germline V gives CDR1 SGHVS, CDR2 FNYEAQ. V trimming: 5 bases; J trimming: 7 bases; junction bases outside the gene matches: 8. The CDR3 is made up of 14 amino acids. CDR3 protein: CASSPDRGNGEQYF. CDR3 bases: TGTGCCAGCAGCCCGGACAGGGGGAATGGTGAGCAGTACTTC.

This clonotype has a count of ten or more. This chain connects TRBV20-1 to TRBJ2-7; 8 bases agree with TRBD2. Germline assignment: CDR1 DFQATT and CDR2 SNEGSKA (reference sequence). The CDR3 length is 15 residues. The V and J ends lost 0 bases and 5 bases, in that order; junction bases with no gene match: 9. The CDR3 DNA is TGCAGTGCTAGAGATCCCAGCGGGAGTGGGGACGAGCAGTACTTC. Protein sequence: CSARDPSGSGDEQYF.

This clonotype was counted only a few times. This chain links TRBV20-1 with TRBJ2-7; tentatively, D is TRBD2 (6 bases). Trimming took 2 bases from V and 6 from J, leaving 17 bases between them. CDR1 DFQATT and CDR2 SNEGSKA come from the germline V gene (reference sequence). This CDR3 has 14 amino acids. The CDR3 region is CSARPPEGSREQYF. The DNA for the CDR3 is TGCAGTGCTAGACCCCCGGAGGGGAGTCGCGAGCAGTACTTC.

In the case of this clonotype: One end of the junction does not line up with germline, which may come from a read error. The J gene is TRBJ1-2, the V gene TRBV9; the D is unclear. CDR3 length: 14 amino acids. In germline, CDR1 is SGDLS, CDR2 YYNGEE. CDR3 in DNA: TGTGCCACCAGCGTCACAGCTGGTAACTATGGCTACACCTTC. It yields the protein CATSVTAGNYGYTF.

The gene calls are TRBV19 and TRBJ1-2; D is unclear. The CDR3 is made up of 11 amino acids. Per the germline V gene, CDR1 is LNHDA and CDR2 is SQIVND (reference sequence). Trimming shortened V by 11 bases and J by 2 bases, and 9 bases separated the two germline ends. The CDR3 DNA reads TGTGCCTGCGGGTTAAACTATGGCTACACCTTC. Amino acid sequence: CACGLNYGYTF.

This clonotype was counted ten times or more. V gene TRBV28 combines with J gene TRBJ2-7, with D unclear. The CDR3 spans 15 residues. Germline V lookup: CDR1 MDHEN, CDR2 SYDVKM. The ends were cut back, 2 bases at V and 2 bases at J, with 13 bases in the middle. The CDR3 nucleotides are TGTGCCAGCAGTTTAATAGGGATCGACGCCTACGAGCAGTACTTC. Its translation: CASSLIGIDAYEQYF.

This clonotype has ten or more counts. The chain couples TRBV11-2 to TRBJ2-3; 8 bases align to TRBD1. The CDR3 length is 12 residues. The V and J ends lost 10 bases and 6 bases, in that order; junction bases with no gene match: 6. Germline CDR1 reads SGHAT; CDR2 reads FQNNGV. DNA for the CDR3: TGTGCCACCCAGGGGGCCGCGGATACGCAGTATTTT. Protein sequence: CATQGAADTQYF.

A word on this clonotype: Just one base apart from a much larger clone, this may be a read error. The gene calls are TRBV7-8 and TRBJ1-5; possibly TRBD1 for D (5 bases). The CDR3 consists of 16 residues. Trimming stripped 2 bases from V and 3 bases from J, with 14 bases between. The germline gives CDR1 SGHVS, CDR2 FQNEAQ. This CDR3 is CASSLSLAQDNQPQHF. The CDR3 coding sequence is TGTGCCAGCAGCTTAAGCCTTGCACAGGACAATCAGCCCCAGCATTTT.

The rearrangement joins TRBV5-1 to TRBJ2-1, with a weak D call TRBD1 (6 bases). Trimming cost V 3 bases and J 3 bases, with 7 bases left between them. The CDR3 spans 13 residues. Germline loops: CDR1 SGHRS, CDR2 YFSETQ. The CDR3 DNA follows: TGCGCCAGCAGCTCGGACAGCTACAATGAGCAGTTCTTC. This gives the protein CASSSDSYNEQFF. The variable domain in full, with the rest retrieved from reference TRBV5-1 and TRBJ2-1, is KAGVTQTPRYLIKTRGQQVTLSCSPISGHRSVSWYQQTPGQGLQFLFEYFSETQRNKGNFPGRFSGRQFSNSRSEMNVSTLELGDSALYLCASSSDSYNEQFFGPGTRLTVL.

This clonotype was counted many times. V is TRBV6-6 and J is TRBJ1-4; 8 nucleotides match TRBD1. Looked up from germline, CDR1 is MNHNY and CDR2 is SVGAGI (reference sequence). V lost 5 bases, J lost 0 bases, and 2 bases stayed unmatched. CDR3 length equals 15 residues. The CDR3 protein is CASSLQGATNEKLFF. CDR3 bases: TGTGCCAGCAGTCTACAGGGGGCAACTAATGAAAAACTGTTTTTT.

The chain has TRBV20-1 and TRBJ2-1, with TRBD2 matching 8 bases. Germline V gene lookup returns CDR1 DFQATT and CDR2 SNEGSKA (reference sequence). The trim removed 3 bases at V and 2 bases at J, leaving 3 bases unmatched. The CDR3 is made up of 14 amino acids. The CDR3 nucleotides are TGCAGTGCTAGCGGGGGGGCCACCTACAATGAGCAGTTCTTC. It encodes CSASGGATYNEQFF.

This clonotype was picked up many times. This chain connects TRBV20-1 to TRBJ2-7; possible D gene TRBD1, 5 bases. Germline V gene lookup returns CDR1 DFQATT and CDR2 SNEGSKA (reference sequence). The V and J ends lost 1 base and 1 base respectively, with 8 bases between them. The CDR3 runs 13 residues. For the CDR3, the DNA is TGCAGTGCTAGAGGGCAGGGATCCTACGAGCAGTACTTC. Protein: CSARGQGSYEQYF.

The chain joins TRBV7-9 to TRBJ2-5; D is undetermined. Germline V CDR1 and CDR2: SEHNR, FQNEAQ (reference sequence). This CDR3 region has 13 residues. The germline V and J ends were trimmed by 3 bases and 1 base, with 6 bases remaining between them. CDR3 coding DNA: TGTGCCAGCAGCTTGTTCAGCCAAGAGACCCAGTACTTC. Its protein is CASSLFSQETQYF.

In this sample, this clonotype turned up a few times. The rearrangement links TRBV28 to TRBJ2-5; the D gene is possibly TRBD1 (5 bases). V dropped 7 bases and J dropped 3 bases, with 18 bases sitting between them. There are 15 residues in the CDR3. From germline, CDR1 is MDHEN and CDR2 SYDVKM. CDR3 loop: CASTPLGRVKETQYF. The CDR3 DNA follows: TGTGCCAGCACCCCCCTTGGCAGGGTTAAAGAGACCCAGTACTTC.

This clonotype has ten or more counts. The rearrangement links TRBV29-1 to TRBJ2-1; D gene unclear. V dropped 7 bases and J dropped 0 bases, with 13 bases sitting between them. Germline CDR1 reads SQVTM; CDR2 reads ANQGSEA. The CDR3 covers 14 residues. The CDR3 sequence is CSAKAPTSYNEQFF. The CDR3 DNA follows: TGCAGCGCGAAGGCCCCGACCTCCTACAATGAGCAGTTCTTC.

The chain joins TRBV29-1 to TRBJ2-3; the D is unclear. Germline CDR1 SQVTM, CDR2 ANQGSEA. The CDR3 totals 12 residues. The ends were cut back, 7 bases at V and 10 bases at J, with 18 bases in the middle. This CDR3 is CSGRKSTEAQYF. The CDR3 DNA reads TGCAGCGGCAGGAAGAGCACAGAGGCGCAGTATTTT.

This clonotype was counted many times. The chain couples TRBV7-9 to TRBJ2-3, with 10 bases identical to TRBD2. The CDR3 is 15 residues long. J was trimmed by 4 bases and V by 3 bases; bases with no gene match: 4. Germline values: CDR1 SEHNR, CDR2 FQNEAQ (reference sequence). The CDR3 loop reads CASSLLAGVADTQYF. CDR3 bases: TGTGCCAGCAGCTTGCTAGCGGGGGTCGCAGATACGCAGTATTTT.

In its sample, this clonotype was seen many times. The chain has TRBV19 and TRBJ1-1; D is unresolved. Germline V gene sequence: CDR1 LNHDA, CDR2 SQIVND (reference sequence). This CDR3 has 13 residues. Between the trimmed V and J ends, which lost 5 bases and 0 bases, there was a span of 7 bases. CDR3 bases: TGTGCCAGTAGTTCCCGATTGAACACTGAAGCTTTCTTT. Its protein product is CASSSRLNTEAFF.

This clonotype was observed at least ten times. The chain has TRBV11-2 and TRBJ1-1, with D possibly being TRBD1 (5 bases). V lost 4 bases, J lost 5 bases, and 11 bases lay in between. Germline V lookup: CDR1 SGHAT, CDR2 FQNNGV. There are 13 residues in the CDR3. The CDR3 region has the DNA TGTGCCAGCAGCTCCCAGGGATATACTGAAGCTTTCTTT. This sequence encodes CASSSQGYTEAFF.

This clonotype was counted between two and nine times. The DNA of the CDR3 is TGTGCCAGCAGTTTGTGGCAGGGGGCTTACACTGAAGCTTTCTTT. It encodes CASSLWQGAYTEAFF. The gene calls are TRBV12-3 or TRBV12-4 and TRBJ1-1, with 8 bases identical to TRBD1. The V segment lost 3 bases and the J segment 3 bases; nucleotides outside the gene matches: 6. The CDR3 sequence is 15 residues long.

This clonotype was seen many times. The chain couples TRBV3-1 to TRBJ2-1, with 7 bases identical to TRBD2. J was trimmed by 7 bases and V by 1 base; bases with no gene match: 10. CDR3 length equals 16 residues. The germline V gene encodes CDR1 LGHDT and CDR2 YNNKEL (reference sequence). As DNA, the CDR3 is TGTGCCAGCAGCCAAGTAACAGCGGGGAAGAAGAATGAGCAGTTCTTC. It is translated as CASSQVTAGKKNEQFF.

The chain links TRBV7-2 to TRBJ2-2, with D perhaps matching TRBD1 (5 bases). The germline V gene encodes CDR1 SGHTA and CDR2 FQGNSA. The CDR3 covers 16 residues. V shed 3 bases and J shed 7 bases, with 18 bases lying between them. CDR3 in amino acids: CASSFPPALRGGELFF. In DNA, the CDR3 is TGTGCCAGCAGCTTCCCACCGGCCTTAAGGGGCGGGGAGCTGTTTTTT.

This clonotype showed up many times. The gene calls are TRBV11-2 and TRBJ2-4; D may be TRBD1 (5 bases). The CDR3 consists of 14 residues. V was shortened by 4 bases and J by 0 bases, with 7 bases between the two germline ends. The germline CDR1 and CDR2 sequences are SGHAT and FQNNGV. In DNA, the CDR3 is TGTGCCAGCAGCTGGGGCCTAGCCAAAAACATTCAGTACTTC. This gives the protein CASSWGLAKNIQYF. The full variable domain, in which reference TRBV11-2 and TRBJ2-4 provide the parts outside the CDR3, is EAGVAQSPRYKIIEKRQSVAFWCNPISGHATLYWYQQILGQGPKLLIQFQNNGVVDDSQLPKDRFSAERLKGVDSTLKIQPAKLEDSAVYLCASSWGLAKNIQYFGAGTRLSVL.

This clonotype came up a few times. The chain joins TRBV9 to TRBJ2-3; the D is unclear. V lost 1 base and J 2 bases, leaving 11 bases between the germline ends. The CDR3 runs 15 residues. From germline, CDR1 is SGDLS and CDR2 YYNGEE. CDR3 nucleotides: TGTGCCAGCAGCGTACTAGGACGATCCACAGATACGCAGTATTTT. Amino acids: CASSVLGRSTDTQYF.

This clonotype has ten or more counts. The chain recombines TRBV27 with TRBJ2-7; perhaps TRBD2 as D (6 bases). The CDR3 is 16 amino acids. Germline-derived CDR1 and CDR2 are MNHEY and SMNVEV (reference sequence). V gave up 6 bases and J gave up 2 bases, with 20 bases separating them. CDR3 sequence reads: CASSYSSGTSTYEQYF. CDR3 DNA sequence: TGTGCCAGCAGCTACTCATCCGGGACTTCTACCTACGAGCAGTACTTC.

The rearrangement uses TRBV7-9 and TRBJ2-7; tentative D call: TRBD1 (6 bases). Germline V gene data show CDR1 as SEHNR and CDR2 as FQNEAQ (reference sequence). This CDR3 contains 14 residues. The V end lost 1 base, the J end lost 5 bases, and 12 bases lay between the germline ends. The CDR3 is CASSLGPGANEQYF. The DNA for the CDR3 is TGTGCCAGCAGCTTAGGTCCAGGGGCCAACGAGCAGTACTTC.